These 30 T cell receptor beta chains share one sample of origin, sequenced in a study of blood T cell repertoires in COVID-19. Clones were sequenced by immunoSEQ multiplex PCR, and TCRdb holds only the in-frame ones, with some missing. Among tens of thousands of clones listed, about 90% were seen once. Sequenced input: peripheral blood. The receptor source for this set is a man older than 75 with acute or convalescent COVID-19.

J is TRBJ2-3 and V is TRBV29-1; maybe TRBD2 (7 bases). There are 13 residues in the CDR3. Germline V lookup: CDR1 SQVTM, CDR2 ANQGSEA. Between the trimmed V and J ends, which lost 5 bases and 2 bases, there was a span of 11 bases. CDR3 coding DNA: TGCAGCGTTCGGGGGGCCAACACAGATACGCAGTATTTT. This translates into CSVRGANTDTQYF.

V usage is TRBV27 and J usage is TRBJ2-2; 8 bases map to TRBD2. The CDR3 extends over 16 amino acids. Trimming took 6 bases from V and 3 from J; bases not matched to a gene: 9. CDR1 MNHEY and CDR2 SMNVEV come from the germline V gene (reference sequence). CDR3 protein: CASRSSGAPYTGELFF. The CDR3 nucleotides read TGTGCCAGCAGGAGTAGCGGGGCCCCGTACACCGGGGAGCTGTTTTTT.

This chain uses TRBV2 with TRBJ1-4; 10 bases are a match to TRBD1. This CDR3 has 14 residues. With V trimmed by 6 bases and J by 5 bases, 3 bases remained unmatched. Germline V gene sequence: CDR1 SNHLY, CDR2 FYNNEI. The CDR3 DNA reads TGTGCCAGCAGCCGGACAGGGGGGAATGAAAAACTGTTTTTT. Its protein product is CASSRTGGNEKLFF.

J is TRBJ1-6 and V is TRBV9; 7 bases map to TRBD1. V was clipped by 6 bases and J by 5 bases; unmatched bases: 5. This CDR3 contains 14 residues. CDR1 SGDLS and CDR2 YYNGEE come from the germline V gene. The CDR3 DNA sequence: TGTGCCAGCAACGGACAGGAACATAATTCACCCCTCCACTTT. This sequence encodes CASNGQEHNSPLHF.

The chain is built from TRBV9 and TRBJ2-7, with TRBD2 as a possible D gene (6 bases). Germline loops: CDR1 SGDLS, CDR2 YYNGEE. The germline V and J ends were trimmed by 4 bases and 8 bases, with 22 bases remaining between them. There are 15 residues in the CDR3. CDR3 residues: CASSLTGTPLQKQYF. CDR3 nucleotide sequence: TGTGCCAGCAGCCTCACCGGGACTCCGCTACAAAAGCAGTACTTC.

This clone was picked up one time. This rearrangement joins TRBV27 to TRBJ2-3; 10 nucleotides agree with TRBD2. V shed 3 bases, J shed 5 bases, and the junction held 2 bases outside the gene matches. The CDR3 has 14 amino acids. The germline CDR1 and CDR2 sequences are MNHEY and SMNVEV (reference sequence). CDR3 residues: CASSFQRGGDTQYF. CDR3 sequence (DNA): TGTGCCAGCAGTTTCCAGCGGGGGGGAGATACGCAGTATTTT.

V gene TRBV15 combines with J gene TRBJ2-3; 7 nucleotides agree with TRBD1. The V and J ends lost 2 bases and 2 bases, in that order; junction bases with no gene match: 4. CDR3 length equals 15 residues. Germline V gene sequence: CDR1 LNHNV, CDR2 YYDKDF (reference sequence). The CDR3, as DNA: TGTGCCACCAGCAGATCGGGACAGACCACAGATACGCAGTATTTT. Amino acids: CATSRSGQTTDTQYF.

In regard to this clone: At one end, the junction sequence differs from germline, possibly due to a read error. The J gene is TRBJ1-6, the V gene TRBV6-5; tentative D call: TRBD1 (6 bases). The CDR3 consists of 15 residues. CDR1 and CDR2 from the germline V gene are MNHEY and SVGAGI. CDR3 bases: TGTGCCAGCACCCTCCAGGGGCAGGGTAATTCACCCCCCCACTTT. It is translated as CASTLQGQGNSPPHF.

V usage is TRBV5-6 and J usage is TRBJ1-5, with a weak D call TRBD1 (5 bases). Germline V gene data show CDR1 as SGHDT and CDR2 as YYEEEE. The CDR3 covers 15 residues. Trimming cost V 1 base and J 6 bases, with 14 bases left between them. This CDR3 reads CASSLFAGRGQPQHF. DNA for the CDR3: TGTGCCAGCAGCTTGTTCGCAGGGAGGGGTCAGCCCCAGCATTTT.

This chain connects TRBV11-3 to TRBJ2-2; 9 bases map to TRBD1. J lost 3 bases, V lost 4 bases, and 3 bases had no gene match. The germline gives CDR1 SGHNT, CDR2 YENEEA. The length of the CDR3 is 15 residues. The CDR3 region has the DNA TGTGCCAGCAGCTCGGGACAGGGAGACACCGGGGAGCTGTTTTTT. It encodes CASSSGQGDTGELFF.

This clone was found once. The chain is built from TRBV28 and TRBJ2-6; D is unclear. Trimming cost V 6 bases and J 4 bases, with 10 bases left between them. CDR1 and CDR2 (germline): MDHEN, SYDVKM. CDR3 length: 14 residues. CDR3 DNA: TGTGCCAGCAGGAGGTCGAGAGGGGCCAACGTCCTGACTTTC. Its translation is CASRRSRGANVLTF.

V and J are TRBV6-1 and TRBJ1-3; TRBD1 might be the D (5 bases). This CDR3 contains 14 residues. Germline V CDR1 and CDR2: MNHNS, SASEGT. The germline V and J ends were trimmed by 3 bases and 6 bases, with 12 bases remaining between them. As DNA, the CDR3 is TGTGCCAGCAGTGATCAGGGATACTTAAACACCATATATTTT. Residues: CASSDQGYLNTIYF.

The gene calls are TRBV4-1 and TRBJ2-7, with TRBD2 matching over 7 bases. Unmatched junction bases numbered 10, after V lost 6 bases and J lost 2 bases. The CDR3 is 15 amino acids. Germline lookup yields CDR1 MGHRA and CDR2 YSYEKL. The chain's CDR3 is CASSGHSGLTYEQYF. Written as DNA, the CDR3 is TGCGCCAGCAGTGGGCATAGCGGGCTGACCTACGAGCAGTACTTC.

The chain couples TRBV5-4 to TRBJ1-1, with TRBD1 as a possible D gene (5 bases). The V end was cut by 2 bases, the J end by 2 bases, with 7 bases between. Germline V gene lookup returns CDR1 SGHNT and CDR2 YYREEE (reference sequence). This CDR3 is 13 amino acids long. The CDR3 DNA reads TGTGCCAGCAGCTTCGACAGAAACACTGAAGCTTTCTTT. It specifies CASSFDRNTEAFF.

The gene calls are TRBV7-2 and TRBJ2-5, with TRBD2 matching over 10 bases. Germline assignment: CDR1 SGHTA and CDR2 FQGNSA. This CDR3 spans 15 amino acids. With 2 bases clipped from V and 4 bases from J, the junction kept 4 bases outside the gene matches. CDR3 sequence reads: CASSLKRGGRETQYF. The CDR3 region has the DNA TGTGCCAGCAGCTTAAAGCGGGGGGGACGAGAGACCCAGTACTTC.

The chain carries TRBV30 and TRBJ1-5, with 8 positions matching TRBD1. With V trimmed by 5 bases and J by 6 bases, 3 bases remained unmatched. The CDR3 has 12 amino acids. Germline CDR1 is GTSNPN and CDR2 is SVGIG (reference sequence). CDR3 sequence: CAWGQGFQPQHF. In DNA form, the CDR3 reads TGTGCCTGGGGACAGGGATTTCAGCCCCAGCATTTT.

The V gene is TRBV2, the J gene TRBJ1-5; 8 bases are a match to TRBD1. Germline V CDR1 and CDR2: SNHLY, FYNNEI. V lost 6 bases, J lost 2 bases, and 6 bases stayed unmatched. This CDR3 is built from 15 residues. CDR3 protein: CASRPGTGGNQPQHF. The CDR3 coding sequence is TGTGCCAGCAGACCCGGGACAGGAGGCAATCAGCCCCAGCATTTT.

V is TRBV29-1 and J is TRBJ1-4; the match to TRBD1 covers 9 bases. Germline CDR1 and CDR2: SQVTM and ANQGSEA. V was pared by 6 bases and J by 7 bases, with 6 bases of the junction left unmatched. This CDR3 has 13 amino acids. The CDR3 DNA follows: TGCAGCGTGCGGGACAGGGTCGGTGAAAAACTGTTTTTT. Its translation is CSVRDRVGEKLFF.

The CDR3 is CASSLRLAGSGNEQFF. CDR3 DNA sequence: TGTGCCAGCAGCTTAAGGCTAGCGGGGTCTGGCAATGAGCAGTTCTTC. The J gene is TRBJ2-1, the V gene TRBV11-3; TRBD2 agrees at 9 bases. Germline CDR1 SGHNT, CDR2 YENEEA. The CDR3 has 16 amino acids. The V gene end was trimmed by 2 bases and the J gene end by 6 bases; junction bases not matched to a gene: 8.

CDR3 loop: CASSLTSGGVTDTQYF. For the CDR3, the DNA is TGCGCCAGCAGCTTGACTAGCGGGGGAGTCACAGATACGCAGTATTTT. The rearrangement uses TRBV5-1 and TRBJ2-3; 11 positions agree with TRBD2. CDR1 is SGHRS and CDR2 is YFSETQ in the germline V gene. Trimming at V came to 1 base and at J to 2 bases, leaving 3 bases not matched to a gene. This CDR3 comprises 16 residues.

The J gene is TRBJ2-1, the V gene TRBV7-3, with 11 nucleotides matching TRBD2. The CDR3 length is 15 residues. Germline CDR1 reads SGHTA; CDR2 reads FQGTGA. After removal of 4 bases from V and 4 bases from J, the junction contained 3 bases not matched to a gene. Here the CDR3 reads CASSSTSGAYNEQFF. CDR3 coding DNA: TGTGCCAGCAGCTCGACTAGCGGGGCGTACAATGAGCAGTTCTTC.

The chain combines TRBV7-9 with TRBJ2-2; 7 bases align to TRBD1. Germline trimming cut 6 bases from V and 0 bases from J; bases unmatched to any gene: 4. Germline values: CDR1 SEHNR, CDR2 FQNEAQ (reference sequence). The CDR3 spans 15 residues. CDR3 region: CASSHRGANTGELFF. The DNA of the CDR3 is TGTGCCAGCAGTCACAGGGGCGCGAACACCGGGGAGCTGTTTTTT.

The rearrangement joins TRBV2 to TRBJ1-4; perhaps TRBD1 as D (5 bases). The V and J ends lost 6 bases and 7 bases respectively, with 12 bases between them. The V gene's germline CDR1 is SNHLY and CDR2 FYNNEI. The CDR3 contains 13 residues. The CDR3 nucleotides read TGTGCCAGCAGGCCGGGGGTGGGTGAAAAACTGTTTTTT. This gives the protein CASRPGVGEKLFF.

The J gene is TRBJ2-1, the V gene TRBV19; 7 positions agree with TRBD1. The CDR3 loop spans 14 amino acids. V lost 4 bases to trimming and J lost 6 bases; unmatched junction nucleotides: 6. The germline gives CDR1 LNHDA, CDR2 SQIVND (reference sequence). The CDR3 bases are TGTGCCAGTAGTAGAACGACAGGGACCAATGAGCAGTTCTTC. It specifies CASSRTTGTNEQFF.

In DNA form, the CDR3 reads TGTGCCAGCAGCCAAAGGTTGGTGGGGGGTGCGAACACCGGGGAGCTGTTTTTT. Protein product: CASSQRLVGGANTGELFF. J is TRBJ2-2 and V is TRBV3-1 (or the pseudogene TRBV3-2), with TRBD2 as a possible D gene (6 bases). V lost 2 bases, J lost 0 bases, and 16 bases lay in between. The germline CDR1 and CDR2 sequences are LGHDT and YNNKEL (reference sequence). This CDR3 is built from 18 residues.

The chain links TRBV19 to TRBJ1-5; 9 nucleotides match TRBD1. CDR3 length: 14 amino acids. V lost 5 bases to trimming and J lost 6 bases; unmatched junction nucleotides: 5. Germline V gene data show CDR1 as LNHDA and CDR2 as SQIVND (reference sequence). The CDR3 here is CASSPRDRAQPQHF. The CDR3 DNA reads TGTGCCAGTAGTCCCCGGGACAGGGCTCAGCCCCAGCATTTT.

The chain links TRBV19 to TRBJ2-7, with D possibly matching TRBD1 (5 bases). Germline V gene sequence: CDR1 LNHDA, CDR2 SQIVND (reference sequence). V lost 3 bases and J lost 5, with 11 bases in between. The CDR3 spans 13 residues. The DNA for the CDR3 is TGTGCCAGTAGTATGGCAGGGTACAACGAGCAGTACTTC. Protein: CASSMAGYNEQYF.

This rearrangement joins TRBV27 to TRBJ2-7, with 10 nucleotides matching TRBD2. V gave up 4 bases and J gave up 3 bases; unmatched junction bases: 3. The V gene's germline CDR1 is MNHEY and CDR2 SMNVEV (reference sequence). This CDR3 region has 14 residues. The CDR3 loop is CASSSGLAIYEQYF. The CDR3 DNA follows: TGTGCCAGCAGTTCGGGACTAGCGATCTACGAGCAGTACTTC.

This clone was recorded once. The rearrangement links TRBV5-6 to TRBJ2-1; 14 bases are a match to TRBD2. V lost 2 bases and J lost 1; bases outside the gene matches: 8. The CDR3 consists of 19 residues. From germline, CDR1 is SGHDT and CDR2 YYEEEE. CDR3 sequence (DNA): TGTGCCAGCAGCTTAAAAGGACTAGCGGGGGGCCGGTCCTACAATGAGCAGTTCTTC. This sequence encodes CASSLKGLAGGRSYNEQFF. Drawing the rest from reference TRBV5-6 and TRBJ2-1, the complete variable domain is DAGVTQSPTHLIKTRGQQVTLRCSPKSGHDTVSWYQQALGQGPQFIFQYYEEEERQRGNFPDRFSGHQFPNYSSELNVNALLLGDSALYLCASSLKGLAGGRSYNEQFFGPGTRLTVL.

This chain connects TRBV29-1 to TRBJ2-7, with D possibly being TRBD1 (6 bases). Germline V gene data show CDR1 as SQVTM and CDR2 as ANQGSEA. Deletions cut 0 bases from V and 2 bases from J, with 11 bases between. The CDR3 has 14 amino acids. CDR3 nucleotide sequence: TGCAGCGTTGAAGATTGGCCAGGGGCCTACGAGCAGTACTTC. This gives the protein CSVEDWPGAYEQYF.